The 31 T cell receptor beta chains in this list originate from one sample, sequenced in a study of technical replicates of blood from a few donors. TCRdb's table, derived via immunoSEQ multiplex PCR, lists solely in-frame clones and lacks some. Seen here are 75,000 to 90,000 clones, 93% observed once, and the top ten hold approximately 0.22%. The specimen sequenced was T cells isolated from PBMCs. The source is a human donor in good health.

The CDR3 bases are TGTGCCAGCGGAGAGACAGGGTTAGGTGAAAAACTGTTTTTT. It codes for CASGETGLGEKLFF. The chain recombines TRBV6-6 with TRBJ1-4; 7 nucleotides line up with TRBD1. Germline V gene lookup returns CDR1 MNHNY and CDR2 SVGAGI (reference sequence). The trim removed 8 bases at V and 7 bases at J, leaving 10 bases unmatched. The CDR3 consists of 14 residues.

The chain recombines TRBV28 with TRBJ1-2; TRBD1 is a possible D gene (5 bases). CDR3 length: 13 amino acids. The ends were cut back, 11 bases at V and 6 bases at J, with 19 bases in the middle. Germline V lookup: CDR1 MDHEN, CDR2 SYDVKM. CDR3 residues: CALLGGDWDGYTF. The CDR3 nucleotides read TGTGCCCTTCTGGGGGGAGATTGGGATGGCTACACCTTC.

The CDR3 coding sequence is TGCGCCAGCAGCTTGGATGGGGGGGCTCCGGATACGCAGTATTTT. Its protein product is CASSLDGGAPDTQYF. V gene TRBV5-1 combines with J gene TRBJ2-3; perhaps TRBD2 as D (7 bases). V was trimmed by 0 bases and J by 6 bases, leaving 14 bases between them. The germline CDR1 and CDR2 sequences are SGHRS and YFSETQ. There are 15 residues in the CDR3.

This clone is a singleton in its sample. The chain links TRBV10-2 to TRBJ2-1, with 10 positions matching TRBD1. Per the germline V gene, CDR1 is WSHSY and CDR2 is SAAADI. This CDR3 spans 16 amino acids. V lost 6 bases, J lost 6 bases, and 11 bases stayed unmatched. The CDR3 DNA sequence: TGCGCCAGCAGGACGGGTCGGGACAGGGGAAGCAATGAGCAGTTCTTC. Translating gives CASRTGRDRGSNEQFF.

V and J are TRBV7-8 and TRBJ2-7; 8 bases agree with TRBD2. CDR1 is SGHVS and CDR2 is FQNEAQ in the germline V gene. This CDR3 region has 15 residues. V was clipped by 2 bases and J by 5 bases; unmatched bases: 8. Written as DNA, the CDR3 is TGTGCCAGCAGCTTAATGGGACTAGTTGCCCACGAGCAGTACTTC. Amino acids: CASSLMGLVAHEQYF.

This clone was recorded once. The chain carries TRBV30 and TRBJ2-7; D unresolved. The CDR3 sequence is 12 residues long. Germline CDR1 and CDR2: GTSNPN and SVGIG (reference sequence). The germline V and J ends were trimmed by 3 bases and 2 bases, with 8 bases remaining between them. The CDR3 spells CAWRRATYEQYF. CDR3 DNA: TGTGCCTGGAGAAGAGCTACCTACGAGCAGTACTTC.

CDR3 in DNA: TGTGCCAGCAGCTTGGGGACAGGGGCGCGGGGTTGGAACACTGAAGCTTTCTTT. Its protein is CASSLGTGARGWNTEAFF. The rearrangement links TRBV5-6 to TRBJ1-1, with 9 bases matching TRBD1. The V gene's germline CDR1 is SGHDT and CDR2 YYEEEE. Trimming took 0 bases from V and 1 from J; bases not matched to a gene: 10. CDR3 length: 18 residues.

Only one count was recorded for this clone. J is TRBJ2-3 and V is TRBV11-2; TRBD1 matches 8 bases. V lost 6 bases and J lost 6; bases outside the gene matches: 14. CDR3 length: 16 residues. CDR1 and CDR2 from the germline V gene are SGHAT and FQNNGV. The CDR3 DNA reads TGTGCCAGCAGACAGGGGGGAAGCGGAGGGGCGGATACGCAGTATTTT. This sequence encodes CASRQGGSGGADTQYF.

The chain has TRBV5-1 and TRBJ2-3; D is unclear. Germline V gene data show CDR1 as SGHRS and CDR2 as YFSETQ. The CDR3 spans 15 residues. Trimming pared 1 base from V and 4 bases from J, leaving 13 bases between. CDR3 DNA sequence: TGCGCCAGCAGCTTGATATCTAACAGAGCAGATACGCAGTATTTT. It translates to CASSLISNRADTQYF.

This chain connects TRBV7-9 to TRBJ1-1; possibly TRBD1 for D (5 bases). Per germline, CDR1 SEHNR and CDR2 FQNEAQ (reference sequence). V lost 1 base and J 8 bases, leaving 14 bases between the germline ends. The CDR3 extends over 14 amino acids. In DNA, the CDR3 is TGTGCCAGCAGCTTAGAGGACATAGGGAAGGAAGCTTTCTTT. This sequence encodes CASSLEDIGKEAFF.

The chain is built from TRBV5-3 and TRBJ1-2; possible D gene TRBD1, 6 bases. TRBV5-3 is sorted into the ORF group, with uncertain function. This CDR3 is 22 amino acids long. V was clipped by 4 bases and J by 3 bases, with 37 bases between them. The CDR3 nucleotides read TGTGCCAGAAGCCCACTAAACTTTAGGCGATCTCGACCCACGACAGGACACTATGGCTACACCTTC. Its protein product is CARSPLNFRRSRPTTGHYGYTF.

DNA for the CDR3: TGTGCCAGCAGTTTATCTCCGGGACAGCAGAATGAAAAACTGTTTTTT. Residues: CASSLSPGQQNEKLFF. This chain uses TRBV27 with TRBJ1-4, with 7 bases matching TRBD1. V lost 0 bases and J lost 5; bases outside the gene matches: 6. From germline, CDR1 is MNHEY and CDR2 SMNVEV (reference sequence). The CDR3 spans 16 residues.

This clone was detected only once. The gene calls are TRBV6-6 and TRBJ1-5; D ambiguous. The CDR3 runs to 12 residues. Trimming cost V 2 bases and J 8 bases, with 7 bases left between them. Germline loops: CDR1 MNHNY, CDR2 SVGAGI (reference sequence). The CDR3 sequence is CASSYEPEPQHF. In DNA form, the CDR3 reads TGTGCCAGCAGTTACGAGCCGGAGCCCCAGCATTTT.

The rearrangement links TRBV13 to TRBJ1-6, with 9 bases matching TRBD1. CDR3 size: 15 residues. Germline V gene lookup returns CDR1 PRHDT and CDR2 FYEKMQ (reference sequence). Trimming cost V 1 base and J 9 bases; bases outside gene matches: 4. CDR3 in amino acids: CASSLVGTGTSPLHF. CDR3 sequence (DNA): TGTGCCAGCAGCTTAGTCGGGACAGGGACTTCACCCCTCCACTTT.

The chain links TRBV5-4 to TRBJ1-1; no clear D gene. The V and J ends lost 3 bases and 3 bases respectively, with 15 bases between them. CDR1 is SGHNT and CDR2 is YYREEE in the germline V gene (reference sequence). This CDR3 is 15 amino acids long. CDR3 coding DNA: TGTGCCAGCAGCTCCGGGCACCCGCGGGACACTGAAGCTTTCTTT. Its translation is CASSSGHPRDTEAFF.

The J gene is TRBJ2-7, the V gene TRBV9, with TRBD2 matching over 7 bases. Germline V lookup: CDR1 SGDLS, CDR2 YYNGEE. The CDR3 contains 14 residues. Trimming cost V 4 bases and J 6 bases; bases outside gene matches: 10. CDR3 in DNA: TGTGCCAGCAGCCCCAGTGGGGCGGGAGTCGAGCAGTACTTC. This sequence encodes CASSPSGAGVEQYF.

This chain connects TRBV7-9 to TRBJ1-1, with TRBD1 identical over 7 bases. Unmatched junction bases numbered 9, after V lost 4 bases and J lost 7 bases. The CDR3 has 14 residues. Germline V CDR1 and CDR2: SEHNR, FQNEAQ (reference sequence). CDR3 nucleotide sequence: TGTGCCAGCAGCTCCCCCGGGACAGACTTTGAAGCTTTCTTT. Protein product: CASSSPGTDFEAFF.

V is TRBV28 and J is TRBJ1-1; possible D gene TRBD1, 5 bases. Trimming shortened V by 3 bases and J by 0 bases, and 35 bases separated the two germline ends. Germline V gene data show CDR1 as MDHEN and CDR2 as SYDVKM. This CDR3 region has 23 residues. The CDR3 loop reads CASSLNLPQGIGPDSFMNTEAFF. The DNA for the CDR3 is TGTGCCAGCAGTTTGAACCTGCCTCAGGGTATAGGGCCCGATAGTTTTATGAACACTGAAGCTTTCTTT.

This chain joins TRBV6-1 and TRBJ2-7; no firm D call. Germline CDR1 and CDR2: MNHNS and SASEGT. The V end was cut by 1 base, the J end by 3 bases, with 10 bases between. This CDR3 comprises 14 residues. The DNA of the CDR3 is TGTGCCAGCAGTGAAGGGCAGTCTCACTACGAGCAGTACTTC. Translated: CASSEGQSHYEQYF.

The chain links TRBV9 to TRBJ1-3, with TRBD1 matching over 9 bases. Germline CDR1 and CDR2: SGDLS and YYNGEE. The ends lost 3 bases at V and 0 bases at J; junction bases unmatched: 7. The CDR3 spans 17 residues. The CDR3 reads CASSGWGQGYSGNTIYF. In DNA form, the CDR3 reads TGTGCCAGCAGCGGATGGGGACAGGGCTACTCTGGAAACACCATATATTTT.

This chain uses TRBV6-6 with TRBJ1-2; 8 bases fit TRBD1. CDR1 and CDR2 (germline): MNHNY, SVGAGI (reference sequence). The V segment lost 11 bases and the J segment 1 base; nucleotides outside the gene matches: 9. The CDR3 is 14 residues long. CDR3 sequence: CAGSPTGDNYGYTF. CDR3 bases: TGTGCCGGGAGTCCGACAGGGGATAACTATGGCTACACCTTC.

The chain combines TRBV10-2 with TRBJ1-2, with 8 bases identical to TRBD1. The CDR3 runs 15 residues. Germline V CDR1 and CDR2: WSHSY, SAAADI. V was clipped by 6 bases and J by 1 base; unmatched bases: 7. The DNA for the CDR3 is TGCGCCAGCAGAGGACAGGGCTACTTTAACTATGGCTACACCTTC. Amino acids: CASRGQGYFNYGYTF.

This rearrangement joins TRBV5-1 to TRBJ2-1; 8 nucleotides agree with TRBD2. CDR3 length equals 15 residues. Trimming at V came to 1 base and at J to 4 bases, leaving 4 bases not matched to a gene. Germline CDR1 and CDR2: SGHRS and YFSETQ. As DNA, the CDR3 is TGCGCCAGCAGCTTGCTCGGGGGGGATTACAATGAGCAGTTCTTC. Translation gives CASSLLGGDYNEQFF.

The chain has TRBV5-1 and TRBJ2-7, with 11 bases identical to TRBD2. The germline CDR1 and CDR2 sequences are SGHRS and YFSETQ. Trimming cost V 0 bases and J 2 bases; bases outside gene matches: 7. The length of the CDR3 is 17 residues. CDR3 nucleotide sequence: TGCGCCAGCAGCTTGGGGAGTACTAGCGGGGGAACCTACGAGCAGTACTTC. It specifies CASSLGSTSGGTYEQYF.

This rearrangement joins TRBV5-4 to TRBJ2-7, with 7 bases lining up with TRBD2. V shed 1 base and J 3 bases; nucleotides not matched to a gene: 4. CDR1 and CDR2 (germline): SGHNT, YYREEE (reference sequence). The CDR3 extends over 14 amino acids. In DNA form, the CDR3 reads TGTGCCAGCAGCTTGAGCACGGGAGGCTACGAGCAGTACTTC. The encoded protein is CASSLSTGGYEQYF.

This clone was seen more than once but under ten times. This sequence joins TRBV30 and TRBJ1-6, with D unresolved. The CDR3 is made up of 17 amino acids. V shed 0 bases and J shed 4 bases, with 16 bases lying between them. Germline V CDR1 and CDR2: GTSNPN, SVGIG (reference sequence). DNA of the CDR3: TGTGCCTGGAGTGTACATGAAGAGCGGGGATATAATTCACCCCTCCACTTT. Its protein is CAWSVHEERGYNSPLHF.

V is TRBV9 and J is TRBJ2-7; 7 bases match TRBD2. The V and J ends lost 0 bases and 2 bases, in that order; junction bases with no gene match: 2. The CDR3 spans 14 residues. Germline-derived CDR1 and CDR2 are SGDLS and YYNGEE. The CDR3 is CASSVGREAYEQYF. DNA for the CDR3: TGTGCCAGCAGCGTAGGACGGGAGGCCTACGAGCAGTACTTC.

The chain carries TRBV30 and TRBJ2-2; TRBD2 matches 13 bases. In germline, CDR1 is GTSNPN, CDR2 SVGIG (reference sequence). The trim removed 3 bases at V and 2 bases at J, leaving 6 bases unmatched. This CDR3 has 17 amino acids. The CDR3 sequence: CAWRTRLAGGNTGELFF. CDR3 nucleotides: TGTGCCTGGAGGACTCGACTAGCGGGAGGAAACACCGGGGAGCTGTTTTTT.

The CDR3 DNA follows: TGTGCCAGTGTAACTAGCGGGAGATATAGTGAGCAGTTCTTC. The encoded protein is CASVTSGRYSEQFF. The chain links TRBV28 to TRBJ2-1; 11 bases are a match to TRBD2. V lost 9 bases and J lost 9; bases outside the gene matches: 10. The CDR3 sequence is 14 residues long. Germline V lookup: CDR1 MDHEN, CDR2 SYDVKM.

The chain's CDR3 is CASFRERATEAFF. The CDR3 DNA is TGTGCCAGCTTCCGGGAGCGCGCGACTGAAGCTTTCTTT. The rearrangement uses TRBV5-6 and TRBJ1-1; no clear D gene. V was trimmed by 7 bases and J by 5 bases, leaving 15 bases between them. Germline-derived CDR1 and CDR2 are SGHDT and YYEEEE. CDR3 length: 13 residues. The full variable domain, its missing parts supplied by reference TRBV5-6 and TRBJ1-1, is DAGVTQSPTHLIKTRGQQVTLRCSPKSGHDTVSWYQQALGQGPQFIFQYYEEEERQRGNFPDRFSGHQFPNYSSELNVNALLLGDSALYLCASFRERATEAFFGQGTRLTVV.

The CDR3 sequence: CASSLASGRYGELFF. As DNA, the CDR3 is TGTGCCAGCAGCTTAGCCTCAGGGAGGTACGGGGAGCTGTTTTTT. J is TRBJ2-2 and V is TRBV7-6; D may be TRBD2 (6 bases). Germline values: CDR1 SGHVS, CDR2 FNYEAQ. Trimming pared 0 bases from V and 7 bases from J, leaving 12 bases between. The CDR3 spans 15 residues.